These 8 T cell receptor beta chains were all obtained from the same sample, sequenced in a study of shared clonotypes between healthy human individuals. Produced via immunoSEQ multiplex PCR; TCRdb's table is partial and in-frame only. The profile shows approximately 940,000 clones, 70% to 85% of them singletons. Input material: memory CD4+ T cells sorted from blood. The subset here: CD45RA-negative fraction. These receptors were taken from a man aged 18 to 29 in good health.

Comment on this clone: Within the sample, other DNA sequences also encode this same CDR3. The chain combines TRBV28 with TRBJ1-1; no firm D call. The V end lost 2 bases, the J end lost 3 bases, and 7 bases lay between the germline ends. The V gene's germline CDR1 is MDHEN and CDR2 SYDVKM. The CDR3 contains 13 residues. The chain's CDR3 is CASSLGRYTEAFF. Written as DNA, the CDR3 is TGTGCCAGCAGTTTAGGGAGATACACTGAAGCTTTCTTT.

This clone was picked up many times. This rearrangement joins TRBV7-8 to TRBJ2-3; TRBD1 matches 9 bases. Germline-derived CDR1 and CDR2 are SGHVS and FQNEAQ. The CDR3 runs 16 residues. The trim removed 5 bases at V and 3 bases at J, leaving 9 bases unmatched. DNA of the CDR3: TGTGCCAGCAGCCCAAAGGGACAGGGAATTACAGATACGCAGTATTTT. Protein sequence: CASSPKGQGITDTQYF.

This clone was observed a handful of times. This sequence joins TRBV7-8 and TRBJ1-2, with D uncertain. In germline, CDR1 is SGHVS, CDR2 FQNEAQ. The CDR3 is made up of 16 amino acids. V lost 0 bases, J lost 0 bases, and 11 bases lay in between. CDR3 region: CASSLARQIANYGYTF. The CDR3 DNA follows: TGTGCCAGCAGCTTAGCGCGGCAAATAGCTAACTATGGCTACACCTTC.

This clone was seen only once. The CDR3 coding sequence is TGTGCCAGCACCTCGTCCAGGGGGCCGGATCAGCCCCAGCATTTT. This codes for CASTSSRGPDQPQHF. The chain couples TRBV6-6 to TRBJ1-5; the match to TRBD1 covers 8 bases. This CDR3 has 15 amino acids. CDR1 MNHNY and CDR2 SVGAGI come from the germline V gene (reference sequence). V dropped 7 bases and J dropped 5; count of bases not matched to a gene: 10.

The chain joins TRBV5-8 to TRBJ1-1; D unclear. Germline V gives CDR1 SGHTS, CDR2 YDEGEE. The length of the CDR3 is 13 residues. V gave up 1 base and J gave up 3 bases, with 7 bases separating them. CDR3 protein: CASSLWAYTEAFF. As DNA, the CDR3 is TGTGCCAGCAGCTTGTGGGCGTACACTGAAGCTTTCTTT.

The rearrangement joins TRBV5-1 to TRBJ1-3; no clear D gene. The CDR3 consists of 15 residues. The V and J ends lost 1 base and 2 bases respectively, with 10 bases between them. CDR1 and CDR2 from the germline V gene are SGHRS and YFSETQ. The CDR3 protein is CASSLNGGAGNTIYF. The CDR3 DNA reads as TGCGCCAGCAGCTTGAATGGAGGAGCTGGAAACACCATATATTTT.

This clone was detected a few times. The chain recombines TRBV7-2 with TRBJ2-3; the D gene is possibly TRBD2 (6 bases). This CDR3 is built from 14 residues. Germline CDR1 and CDR2: SGHTA and FQGNSA. In DNA, the CDR3 is TGTGCTGCCGTTTTGGACGCGGGAACGGATACGCAGTATTTT. It yields the protein CAAVLDAGTDTQYF.

The chain recombines TRBV28 with TRBJ1-6; the D is unclear. V was shortened by 1 base and J by 0 bases, with 7 bases between the two germline ends. Germline V lookup: CDR1 MDHEN, CDR2 SYDVKM. The CDR3 spans 16 residues. CDR3 amino acids: CASSLSGSSYNSPLHF. As DNA, the CDR3 is TGTGCCAGCAGTTTATCGGGGAGCTCCTATAATTCACCCCTCCACTTT.